This T cell receptor (beta chain) was documented in a study of T cell clusters in autoimmune cytopenias. TRB was amplified from 250 ng of peripheral blood genomic DNA per sample. CDR3 length: 12 residues. Germline-derived CDR1 and CDR2 are DFQATT and SNEGSKA (reference sequence). One tube held mixed TRB-A and TRB-B primer pools for touch-down PCR. TCRdb re-called the multiplex PCR reads and catalogs CDR3 proteins one per entry, DNA excluded. Its table records thousands of distinct CDR3 sequences. The sample was also linked to a second study, of T cell repertoires in aging, cancer and after chemotherapy.

This receptor was identified in a human donor with an autoimmune cytopenia or autoimmune hepatitis (not recorded which). The genes are TRBV20-1 and TRBJ2-1; the D gene TCRdb calls, TRBD2, cannot be checked with no DNA. What was sequenced was peripheral blood. The CDR3 sequence is CSARGREDEQFF.